This TCR beta chain was profiled in a study of identical twins. TCRdb passed the 5' RACE reads through MiXCR, listing each CDR3 protein once. This sample yields 450,000 to 650,000 distinct CDR3 sequences, of which 13% to 15% are seen a single time; around 0.4% belongs to the top ten. The CDR3 runs to 14 residues. Trimming removed 0 bases from V and 10 bases from J, with 13 bases in between. CDR1 is MGHRA and CDR2 is YSYEKL in the germline V gene. No donor was unhealthy or non-Caucasian. In addition, the sample was reused for a study of yellow fever vaccine responses in identical twins.

The chain couples TRBV4-1 to TRBJ2-1; D remains ambiguous. The sample taken for sequencing was CD4+ T cells sorted from blood. This receptor was taken from a woman aged 18-35 years in good health. In DNA form, the CDR3 reads TGCGCCAGCAGCCAAGATCTCAGGAGCAGCGAGCAGTTCTTC. Translated: CASSQDLRSSEQFF.